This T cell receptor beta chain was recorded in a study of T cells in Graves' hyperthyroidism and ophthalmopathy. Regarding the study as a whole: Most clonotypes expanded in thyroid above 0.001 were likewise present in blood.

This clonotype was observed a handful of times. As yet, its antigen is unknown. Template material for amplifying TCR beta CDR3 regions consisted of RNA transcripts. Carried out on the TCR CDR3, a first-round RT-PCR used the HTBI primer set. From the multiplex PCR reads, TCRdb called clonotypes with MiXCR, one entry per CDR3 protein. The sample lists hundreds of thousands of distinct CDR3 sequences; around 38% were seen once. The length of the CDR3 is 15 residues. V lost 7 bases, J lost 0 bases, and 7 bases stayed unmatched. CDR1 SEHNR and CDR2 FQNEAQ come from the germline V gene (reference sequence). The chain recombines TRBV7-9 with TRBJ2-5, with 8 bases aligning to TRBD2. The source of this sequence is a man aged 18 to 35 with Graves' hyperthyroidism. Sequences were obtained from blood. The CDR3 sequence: CASTQPGGDQETQYF. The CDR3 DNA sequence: TGTGCCAGCACCCAACCGGGGGGGGACCAAGAGACCCAGTACTTC.